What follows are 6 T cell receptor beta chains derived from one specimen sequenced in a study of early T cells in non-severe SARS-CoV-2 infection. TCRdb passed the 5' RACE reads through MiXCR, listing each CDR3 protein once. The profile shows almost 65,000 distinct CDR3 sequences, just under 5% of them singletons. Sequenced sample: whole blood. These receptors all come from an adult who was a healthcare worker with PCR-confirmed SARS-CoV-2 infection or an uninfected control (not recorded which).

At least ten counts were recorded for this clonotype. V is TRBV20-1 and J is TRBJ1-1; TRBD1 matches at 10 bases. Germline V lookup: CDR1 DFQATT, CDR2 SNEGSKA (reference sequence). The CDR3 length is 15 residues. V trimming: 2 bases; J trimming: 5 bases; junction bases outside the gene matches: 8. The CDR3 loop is CSARLRDRGWTEAFF. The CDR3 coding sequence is TGCAGTGCTAGATTGAGGGACAGGGGATGGACTGAAGCTTTCTTT.

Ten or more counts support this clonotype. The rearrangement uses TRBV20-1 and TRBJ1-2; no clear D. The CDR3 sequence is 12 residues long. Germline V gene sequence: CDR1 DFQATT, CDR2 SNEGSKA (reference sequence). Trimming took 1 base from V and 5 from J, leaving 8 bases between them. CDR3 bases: TGCAGTGCTAGAGGGCAGATATATGGCTACACCTTC. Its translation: CSARGQIYGYTF.

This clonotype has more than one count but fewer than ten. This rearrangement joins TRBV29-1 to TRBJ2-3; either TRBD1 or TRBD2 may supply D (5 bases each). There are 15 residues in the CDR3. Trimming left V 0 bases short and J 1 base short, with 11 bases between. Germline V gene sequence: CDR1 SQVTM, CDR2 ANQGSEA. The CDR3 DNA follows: TGCAGCGTTGAAGATCCGGGGACGCGCACAGATACGCAGTATTTT. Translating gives CSVEDPGTRTDTQYF.

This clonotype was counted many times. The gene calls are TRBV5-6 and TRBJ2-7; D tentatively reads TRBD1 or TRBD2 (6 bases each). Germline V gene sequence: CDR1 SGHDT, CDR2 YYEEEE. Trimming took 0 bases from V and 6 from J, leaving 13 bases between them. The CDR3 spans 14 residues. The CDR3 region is CASSLAQGRLEQYF. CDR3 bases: TGTGCCAGCAGCTTGGCTCAGGGGAGGCTCGAGCAGTACTTC. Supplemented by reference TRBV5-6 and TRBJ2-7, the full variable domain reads DAGVTQSPTHLIKTRGQQVTLRCSPKSGHDTVSWYQQALGQGPQFIFQYYEEEERQRGNFPDRFSGHQFPNYSSELNVNALLLGDSALYLCASSLAQGRLEQYFGPGTRLTVT.

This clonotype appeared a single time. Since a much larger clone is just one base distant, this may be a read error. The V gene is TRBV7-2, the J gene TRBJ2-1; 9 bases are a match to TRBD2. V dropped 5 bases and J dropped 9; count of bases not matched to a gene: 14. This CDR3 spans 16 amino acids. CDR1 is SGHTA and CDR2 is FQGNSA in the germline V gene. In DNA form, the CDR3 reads TGTGCCAGCAGCCGGAGTAGCGGGAGTGGGTATGGTGAGCAGTTCTTC. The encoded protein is CASSRSSGSGYGEQFF.

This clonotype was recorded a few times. The DNA for the CDR3 is TGTGCCAGCAGCAGTACCGGAGGCTCCGGGGAGCTGTTTTTT. Translating gives CASSSTGGSGELFF. The rearrangement links TRBV5-4 to TRBJ2-2; TRBD2 is a possible D gene (5 bases). Germline V lookup: CDR1 SGHNT, CDR2 YYREEE (reference sequence). Trimming left V 4 bases short and J 6 bases short, with 13 bases between. This CDR3 contains 14 residues.